This T cell receptor beta chain was recovered during a study of cytomegalovirus exposure and HLA in healthy donors. 13 Jbeta primers and 60 Vbeta primers were used for the PCR. Methods used by the authors: Roughly 81 million unique TCR beta chains, roughly 12 million shared, were counted in a later analysis. Assay used: immunoSEQ multiplex PCR; TCRdb lists only in-frame clones, some missing. Clonal size and the V and J genes are those of that table, whereas D and trimming came from the DNA. The sample comprises roughly 250,000 clones, 84% of which are singletons, and 2% to 2.5% rests with the top ten. Study-wide results and caveats: The availability of immune exposure information extended only to CMV serostatus.

Although they were nominally healthy when sampled, donors likely had unrecorded immune exposures. Concerning this clone: Its antigen is as yet unknown.

This CDR3 contains 14 residues. V was pared by 2 bases and J by 2 bases, with 9 bases between. The germline V gene encodes CDR1 SGHNT and CDR2 YYREEE (reference sequence). The sequenced sample consisted of PBMCs. This TCR was recovered from a woman aged 40 to 50 in good health and CMV-seropositive. The genes are TRBV5-4 and TRBJ2-3; D is perhaps TRBD2 (5 bases). The CDR3 DNA reads TGTGCCAGCAGCTTCAGCGGAAACACAGATACGCAGTATTTT. This gives the protein CASSFSGNTDTQYF.